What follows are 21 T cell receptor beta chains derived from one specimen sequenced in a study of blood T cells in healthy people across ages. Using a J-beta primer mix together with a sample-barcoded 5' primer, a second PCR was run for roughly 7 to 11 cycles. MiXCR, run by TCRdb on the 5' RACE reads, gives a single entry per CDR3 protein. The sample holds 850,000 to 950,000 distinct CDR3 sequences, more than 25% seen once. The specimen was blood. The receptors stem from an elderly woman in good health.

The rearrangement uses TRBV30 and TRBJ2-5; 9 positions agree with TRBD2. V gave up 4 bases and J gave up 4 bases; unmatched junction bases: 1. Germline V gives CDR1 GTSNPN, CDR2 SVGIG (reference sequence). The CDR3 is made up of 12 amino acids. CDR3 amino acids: CAWTSGTETQYF. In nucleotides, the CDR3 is TGTGCCTGGACTAGCGGGACAGAGACCCAGTACTTC. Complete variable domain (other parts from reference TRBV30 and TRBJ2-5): SQTIHQWPATLVQPVGSPLSLECTVEGTSNPNLYWYRQAAGRGLQLLFYSVGIGQISSEVPQNLSASRPQDRQFILSSKKLLLSDSGFYLCAWTSGTETQYFGPGTRLLVL.

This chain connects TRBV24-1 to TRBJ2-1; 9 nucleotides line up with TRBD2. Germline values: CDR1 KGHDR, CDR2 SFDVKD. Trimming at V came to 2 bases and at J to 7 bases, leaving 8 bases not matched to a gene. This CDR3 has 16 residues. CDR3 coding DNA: TGTGCCACCAGTGATTCCTTAGCGGGGGCCTTTAATGAGCAGTTCTTC. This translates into CATSDSLAGAFNEQFF.

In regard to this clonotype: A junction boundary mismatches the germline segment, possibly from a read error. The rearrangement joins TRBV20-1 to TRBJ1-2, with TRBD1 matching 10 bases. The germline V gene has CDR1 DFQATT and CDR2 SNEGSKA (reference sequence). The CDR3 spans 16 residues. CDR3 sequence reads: CSVRDWFVGQGNGYTF. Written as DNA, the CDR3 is TGCAGTGTTAGAGATTGGTTCGTGGGACAGGGGAATGGCTACACCTTC.

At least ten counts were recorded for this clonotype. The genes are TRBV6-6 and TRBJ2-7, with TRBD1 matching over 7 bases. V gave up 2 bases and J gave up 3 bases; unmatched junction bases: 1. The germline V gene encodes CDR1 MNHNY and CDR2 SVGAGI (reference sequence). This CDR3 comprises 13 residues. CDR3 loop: CASSYRTGYEQYF. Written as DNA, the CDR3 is TGTGCCAGCAGTTACCGGACAGGCTACGAGCAGTACTTC.

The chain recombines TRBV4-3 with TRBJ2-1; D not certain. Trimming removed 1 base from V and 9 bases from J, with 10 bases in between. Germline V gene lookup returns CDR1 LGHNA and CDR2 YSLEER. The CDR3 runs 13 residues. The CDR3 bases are TGCGCCAGCAGCCAAGGCGGTGGTGGTGAGCAGTTCTTC. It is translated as CASSQGGGGEQFF.

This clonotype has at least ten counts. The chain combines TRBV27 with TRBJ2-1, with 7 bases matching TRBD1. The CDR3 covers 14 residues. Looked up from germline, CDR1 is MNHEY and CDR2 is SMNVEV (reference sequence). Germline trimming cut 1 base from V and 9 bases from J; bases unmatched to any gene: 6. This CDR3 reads CASSLLSRTGEQFF. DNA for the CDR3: TGTGCCAGCAGTTTATTATCACGGACAGGTGAGCAGTTCTTC.

The CDR3 here is CASSPQGRGDTEAFF. Written as DNA, the CDR3 is TGTGCCAGCAGCCCACAGGGGCGGGGGGACACTGAAGCTTTCTTT. The V gene is TRBV12-3 or TRBV12-4, the J gene TRBJ1-1, with 7 bases aligning to TRBD1. The CDR3 has 15 amino acids. J gave up 3 bases and V 6 bases, and 10 bases lay outside the gene matches.

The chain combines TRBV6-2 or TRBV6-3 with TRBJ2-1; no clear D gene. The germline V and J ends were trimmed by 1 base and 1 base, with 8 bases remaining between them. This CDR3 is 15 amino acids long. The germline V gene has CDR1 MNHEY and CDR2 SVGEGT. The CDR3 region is CASSYFWISYNEQFF. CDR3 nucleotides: TGTGCCAGCAGTTACTTTTGGATATCCTACAATGAGCAGTTCTTC.

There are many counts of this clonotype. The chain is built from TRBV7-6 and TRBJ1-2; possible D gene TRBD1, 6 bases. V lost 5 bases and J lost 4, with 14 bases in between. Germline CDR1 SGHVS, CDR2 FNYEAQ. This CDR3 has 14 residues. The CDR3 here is CASSPSDRFYGYTF. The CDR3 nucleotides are TGTGCCAGCAGCCCATCCGACAGGTTCTATGGCTACACCTTC. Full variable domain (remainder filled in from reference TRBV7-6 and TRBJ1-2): GAGVSQSPRYKVTKRGQDVALRCDPISGHVSLYWYRQALGQGPEFLTYFNYEAQQDKSGLPNDRFSAERPEGSISTLTIQRTEQRDSAMYRCASSPSDRFYGYTFGSGTRLTVV.

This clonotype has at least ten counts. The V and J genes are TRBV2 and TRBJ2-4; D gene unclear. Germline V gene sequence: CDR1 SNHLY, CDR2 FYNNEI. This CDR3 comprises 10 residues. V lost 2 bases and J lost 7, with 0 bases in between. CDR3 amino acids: CASSENIQYF. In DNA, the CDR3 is TGTGCCAGCAGTGAAAACATTCAGTACTTC. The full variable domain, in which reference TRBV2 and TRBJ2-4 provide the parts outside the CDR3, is EPEVTQTPSHQVTQMGQEVILRCVPISNHLYFYWYRQILGQKVEFLVSFYNNEISEKSEIFDDQFSVERPDGSNFTLKIRSTKLEDSAMYFCASSENIQYFGAGTRLSVL.

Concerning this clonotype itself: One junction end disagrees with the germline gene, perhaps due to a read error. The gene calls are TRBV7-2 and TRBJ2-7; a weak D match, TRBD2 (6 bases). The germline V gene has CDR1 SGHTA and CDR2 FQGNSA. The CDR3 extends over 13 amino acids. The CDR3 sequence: CASSLAVVYEQYF. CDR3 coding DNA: TGTGCCAGCAGTTTAGCGGTAGTATACGAGCAGTACTTC.

The CDR3 loop is CAWGTGLQNTEAFF. The CDR3 DNA reads as TGTGCCTGGGGGACAGGGCTCCAGAACACTGAAGCTTTCTTT. The chain links TRBV30 to TRBJ1-1, with 9 nucleotides matching TRBD1. This CDR3 has 14 residues. Trimming cost V 5 bases and J 1 base; bases outside gene matches: 5. The germline V gene encodes CDR1 GTSNPN and CDR2 SVGIG (reference sequence).

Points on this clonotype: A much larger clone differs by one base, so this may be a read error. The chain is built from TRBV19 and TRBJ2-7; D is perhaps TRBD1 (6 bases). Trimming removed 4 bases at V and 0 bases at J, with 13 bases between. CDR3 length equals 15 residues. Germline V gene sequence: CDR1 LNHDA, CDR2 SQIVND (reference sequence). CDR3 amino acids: CASSKNRDDSYEQYF. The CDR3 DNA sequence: TGTGCCAGTAGTAAGAACAGGGATGACTCCTACGAGCAGTACTTC.

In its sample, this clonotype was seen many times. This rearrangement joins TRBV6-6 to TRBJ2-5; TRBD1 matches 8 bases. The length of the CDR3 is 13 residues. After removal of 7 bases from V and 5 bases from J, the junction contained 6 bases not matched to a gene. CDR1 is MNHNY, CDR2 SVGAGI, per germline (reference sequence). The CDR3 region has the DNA TGTGCCAGCAATGCACAGGGGGAGGAGACCCAGTACTTC. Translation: CASNAQGEETQYF.

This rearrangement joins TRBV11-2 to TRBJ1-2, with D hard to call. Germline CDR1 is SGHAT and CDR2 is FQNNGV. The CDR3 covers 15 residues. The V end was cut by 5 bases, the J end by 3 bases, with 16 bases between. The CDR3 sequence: CASSESLGRDYGYTF. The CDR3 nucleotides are TGTGCCAGCAGCGAATCGCTGGGGAGGGACTATGGCTACACCTTC.

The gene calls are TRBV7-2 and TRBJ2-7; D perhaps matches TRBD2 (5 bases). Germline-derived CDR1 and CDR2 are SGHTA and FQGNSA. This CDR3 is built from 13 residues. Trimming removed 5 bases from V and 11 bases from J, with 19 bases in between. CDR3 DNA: TGTGCCAGCAGCCCCCTCGAGGGAGCTCGGAAGTACTTC. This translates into CASSPLEGARKYF.

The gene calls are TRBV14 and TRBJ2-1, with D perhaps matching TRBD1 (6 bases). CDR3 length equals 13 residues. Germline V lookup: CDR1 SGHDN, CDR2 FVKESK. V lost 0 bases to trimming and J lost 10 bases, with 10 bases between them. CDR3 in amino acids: CASSQELGAEQFF. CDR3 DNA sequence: TGTGCCAGCAGCCAAGAACTGGGGGCAGAGCAGTTCTTC. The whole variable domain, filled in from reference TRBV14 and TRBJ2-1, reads EAGVTQFPSHSVIEKGQTVTLRCDPISGHDNLYWYRRVMGKEIKFLLHFVKESKQDESGMPNNRFLAERTGGTYSTLKVQPAELEDSGVYFCASSQELGAEQFFGPGTRLTVL.

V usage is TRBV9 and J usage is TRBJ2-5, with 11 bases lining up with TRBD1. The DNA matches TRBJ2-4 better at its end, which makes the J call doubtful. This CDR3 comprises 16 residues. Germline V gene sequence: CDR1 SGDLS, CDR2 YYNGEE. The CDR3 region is CASSARTGGRGNIQYF. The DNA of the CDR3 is TGTGCCAGCAGCGCCAGGACAGGGGGCCGTGGAAACATTCAGTACTTC.

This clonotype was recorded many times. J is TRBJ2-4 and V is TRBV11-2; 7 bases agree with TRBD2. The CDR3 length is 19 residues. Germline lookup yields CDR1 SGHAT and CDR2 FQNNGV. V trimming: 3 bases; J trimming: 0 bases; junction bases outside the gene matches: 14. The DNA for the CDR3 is TGTGCCAGCAGCTTGGGGCCCCTTGGGGGGGAGCTAGCCAAAAACATTCAGTACTTC. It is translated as CASSLGPLGGELAKNIQYF. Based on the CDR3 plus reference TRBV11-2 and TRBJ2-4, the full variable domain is EAGVAQSPRYKIIEKRQSVAFWCNPISGHATLYWYQQILGQGPKLLIQFQNNGVVDDSQLPKDRFSAERLKGVDSTLKIQPAKLEDSAVYLCASSLGPLGGELAKNIQYFGAGTRLSVL.

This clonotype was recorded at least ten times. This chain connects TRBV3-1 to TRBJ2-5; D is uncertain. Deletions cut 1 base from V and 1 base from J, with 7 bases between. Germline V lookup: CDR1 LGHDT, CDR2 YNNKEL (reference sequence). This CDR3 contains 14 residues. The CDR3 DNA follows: TGTGCCAGCAGCCAAGGGTACAGCCAAGAGACCCAGTACTTC. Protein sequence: CASSQGYSQETQYF.

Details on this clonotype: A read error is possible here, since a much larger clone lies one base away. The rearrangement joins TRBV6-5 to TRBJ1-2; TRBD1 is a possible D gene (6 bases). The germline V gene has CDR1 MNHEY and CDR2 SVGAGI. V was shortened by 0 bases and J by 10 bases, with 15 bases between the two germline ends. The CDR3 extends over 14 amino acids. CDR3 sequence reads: CASSYSSQGLDYTF. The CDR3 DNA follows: TGTGCCAGCAGTTACTCGTCCCAGGGGCTTGACTACACCTTC.